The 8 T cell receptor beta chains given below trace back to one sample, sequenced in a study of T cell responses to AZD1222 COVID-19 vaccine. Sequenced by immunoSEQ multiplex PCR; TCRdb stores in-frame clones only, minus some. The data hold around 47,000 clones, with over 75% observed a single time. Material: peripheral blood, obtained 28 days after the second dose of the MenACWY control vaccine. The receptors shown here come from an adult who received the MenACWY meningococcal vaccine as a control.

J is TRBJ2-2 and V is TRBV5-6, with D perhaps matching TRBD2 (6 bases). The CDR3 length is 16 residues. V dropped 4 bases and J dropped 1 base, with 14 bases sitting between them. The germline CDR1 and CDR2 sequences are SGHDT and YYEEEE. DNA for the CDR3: TGTGCCAGCAGCCGCCCGATGGGGGGGAACACCGGGGAGCTGTTTTTT. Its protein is CASSRPMGGNTGELFF.

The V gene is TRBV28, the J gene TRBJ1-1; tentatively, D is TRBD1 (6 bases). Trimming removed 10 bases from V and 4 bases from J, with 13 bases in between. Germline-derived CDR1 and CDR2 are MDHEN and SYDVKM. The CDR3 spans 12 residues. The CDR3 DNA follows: TGTGCCACCGGTAGGGGGGTCACTGAAGCTTTCTTT. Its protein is CATGRGVTEAFF.

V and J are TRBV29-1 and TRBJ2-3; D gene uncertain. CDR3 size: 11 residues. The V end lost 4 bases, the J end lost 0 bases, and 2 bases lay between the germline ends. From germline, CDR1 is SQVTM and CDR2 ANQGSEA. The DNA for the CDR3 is TGCAGCGTTGGTAGCACAGATACGCAGTATTTT. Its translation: CSVGSTDTQYF.

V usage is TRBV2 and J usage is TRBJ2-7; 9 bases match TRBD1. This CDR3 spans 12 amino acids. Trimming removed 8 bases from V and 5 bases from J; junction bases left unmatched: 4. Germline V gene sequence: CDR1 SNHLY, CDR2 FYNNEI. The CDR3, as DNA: TGTGCCAGCGCGGACAGGGGCCACGAGCAGTACTTC. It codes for CASADRGHEQYF.

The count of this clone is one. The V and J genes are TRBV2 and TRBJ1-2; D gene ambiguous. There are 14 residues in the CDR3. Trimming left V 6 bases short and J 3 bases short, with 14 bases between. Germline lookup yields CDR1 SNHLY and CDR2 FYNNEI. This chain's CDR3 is CASRKGYLDYGYTF. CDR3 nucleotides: TGTGCCAGCAGGAAGGGATACCTTGACTATGGCTACACCTTC.

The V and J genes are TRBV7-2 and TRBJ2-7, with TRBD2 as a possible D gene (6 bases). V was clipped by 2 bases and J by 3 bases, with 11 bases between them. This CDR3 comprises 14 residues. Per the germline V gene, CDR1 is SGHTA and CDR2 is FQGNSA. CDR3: CASSLMQGGYEQYF. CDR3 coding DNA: TGTGCCAGCAGCTTAATGCAGGGAGGCTACGAGCAGTACTTC.

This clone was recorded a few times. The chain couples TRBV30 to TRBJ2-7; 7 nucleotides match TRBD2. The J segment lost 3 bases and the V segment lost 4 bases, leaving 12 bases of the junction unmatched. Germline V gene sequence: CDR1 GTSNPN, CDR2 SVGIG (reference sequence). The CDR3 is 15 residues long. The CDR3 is CAWNPRLASSYEQYF. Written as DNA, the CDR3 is TGTGCCTGGAACCCTAGACTAGCTTCCAGCTACGAGCAGTACTTC.

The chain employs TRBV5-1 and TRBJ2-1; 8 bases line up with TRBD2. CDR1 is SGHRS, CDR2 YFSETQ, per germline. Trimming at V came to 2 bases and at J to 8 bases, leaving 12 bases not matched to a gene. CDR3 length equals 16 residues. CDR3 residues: CASSLASGSGLDEQFF. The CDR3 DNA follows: TGCGCCAGCAGCTTAGCTAGCGGGTCGGGCTTGGATGAGCAGTTCTTC.